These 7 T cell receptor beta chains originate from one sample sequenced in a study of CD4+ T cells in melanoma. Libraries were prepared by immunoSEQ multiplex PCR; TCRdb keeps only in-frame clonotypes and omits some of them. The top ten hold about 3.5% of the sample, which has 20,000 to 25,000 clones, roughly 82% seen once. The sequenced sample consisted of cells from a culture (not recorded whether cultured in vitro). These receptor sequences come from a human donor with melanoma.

The CDR3 DNA sequence: TGTGCCATCAACCCCGGACAGGCTGCTGGGGCCAACGTCCTGACTTTC. This translates into CAINPGQAAGANVLTF. The chain employs TRBV10-3 and TRBJ2-6; 7 nucleotides agree with TRBD1. V gave up 7 bases and J gave up 2 bases; unmatched junction bases: 8. Germline CDR1 reads ENHRY; CDR2 reads SYGVKD. The CDR3 totals 16 residues.

The CDR3 region is CASSLRAIKDTGPYGYTF. CDR3 nucleotide sequence: TGCGCCAGCAGCTTGAGAGCGATCAAGGATACCGGACCCTATGGCTACACCTTC. This chain links TRBV5-1 with TRBJ1-2; D remains ambiguous. Trimming took 1 base from V and 4 from J, leaving 23 bases between them. The V gene's germline CDR1 is SGHRS and CDR2 YFSETQ. The CDR3 totals 18 residues.

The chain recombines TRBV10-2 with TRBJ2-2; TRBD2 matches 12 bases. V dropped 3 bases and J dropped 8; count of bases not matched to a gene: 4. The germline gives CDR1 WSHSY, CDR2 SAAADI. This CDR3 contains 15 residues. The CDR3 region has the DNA TGCGCCAGCAGTGAACGGGGACTAGCGGGTGGGGAGCTGTTTTTT. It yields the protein CASSERGLAGGELFF.

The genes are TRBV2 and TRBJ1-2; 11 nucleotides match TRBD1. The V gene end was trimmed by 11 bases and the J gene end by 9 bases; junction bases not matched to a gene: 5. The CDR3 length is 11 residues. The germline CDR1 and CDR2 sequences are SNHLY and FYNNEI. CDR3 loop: CACGTGGSYTF. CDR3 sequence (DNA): TGTGCCTGCGGGACAGGGGGAAGCTACACCTTC. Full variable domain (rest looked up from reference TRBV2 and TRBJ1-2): EPEVTQTPSHQVTQMGQEVILRCVPISNHLYFYWYRQILGQKVEFLVSFYNNEISEKSEIFDDQFSVERPDGSNFTLKIRSTKLEDSAMYFCACGTGGSYTFGSGTRLTVV.

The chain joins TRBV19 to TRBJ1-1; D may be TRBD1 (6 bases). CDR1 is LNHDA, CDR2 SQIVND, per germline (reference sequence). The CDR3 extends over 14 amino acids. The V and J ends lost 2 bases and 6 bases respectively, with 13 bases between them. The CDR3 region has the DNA TGTGCCAGTAGTATAACAGGGACGAGGGCTGAAGCTTTCTTT. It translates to CASSITGTRAEAFF.

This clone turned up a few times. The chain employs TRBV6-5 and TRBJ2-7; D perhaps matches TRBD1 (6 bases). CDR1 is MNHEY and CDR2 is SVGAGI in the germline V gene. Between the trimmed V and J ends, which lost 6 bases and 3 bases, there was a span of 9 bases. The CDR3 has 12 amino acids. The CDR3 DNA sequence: TGTGCCAGCAGCTCGGACAGCTACGAGCAGTACTTC. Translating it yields CASSSDSYEQYF.

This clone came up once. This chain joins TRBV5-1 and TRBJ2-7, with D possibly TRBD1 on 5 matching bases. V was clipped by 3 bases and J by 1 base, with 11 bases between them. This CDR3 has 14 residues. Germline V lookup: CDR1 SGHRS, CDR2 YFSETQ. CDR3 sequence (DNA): TGCGCCAGCAGCTCTCAGGGTCCATCCTACGAGCAGTACTTC. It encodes CASSSQGPSYEQYF.